What follows describes a single T cell receptor beta chain. A junction end diverges from the germline sequence, so it may reflect a read error. Molecular barcoded adaptors covering alpha/delta and beta/gamma chains were used on approximately 400 ng RNA. TCRdb passed the reads through MiXCR, listing each CDR3 protein once. The sample has around 130,000 distinct CDR3 sequences; roughly 13% are singletons. This entry comes from a study of read filtering for tumor transcriptome and immune sequencing. At the time of active disease, bone marrow was collected from every patient. The CDR3 totals 14 residues. This sequence originates from a donor at least 40 years old with multiple myeloma. The source material was a population of CD138-negative cells sorted from bone marrow. The chain links TRBV12-3 or TRBV12-4 to TRBJ2-3; no clear D. CDR3 protein: CASRLGMGTDMQYF. CDR3 coding DNA: TGTGCCAGTCGGCTGGGGATGGGCACAGATATGCAGTATTTT.